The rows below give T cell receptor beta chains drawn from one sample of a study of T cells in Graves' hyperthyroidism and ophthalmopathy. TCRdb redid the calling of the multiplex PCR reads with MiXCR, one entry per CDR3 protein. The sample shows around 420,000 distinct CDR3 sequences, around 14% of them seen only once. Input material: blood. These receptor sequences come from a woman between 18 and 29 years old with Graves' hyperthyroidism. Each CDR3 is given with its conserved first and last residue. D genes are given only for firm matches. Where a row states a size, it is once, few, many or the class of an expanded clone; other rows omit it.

DNA: TGTGCCGGCAGCTCCTTGGGCAAAGAGACCCAGTACTTC
CDR3: CAGSSLGKETQYF
size: many
J: TRBJ2-5
V: TRBV7-2
D: NA

DNA: TGTGCCAGCAGCCAAGATTTGGTCGGCGCTGCCTATGGCTACACCTTC
CDR3: CASSQDLVGAAYGYTF
size: few
J: TRBJ1-2
V: TRBV4-2
D: NA

DNA: TGTGCCAGCGACCCAGGGGGACGTAACGAGCAGTACTTC
CDR3: CASDPGGRNEQYF
size: many
J: TRBJ2-7
V: TRBV2
D: TRBD1

DNA: TGTGCCAGCAGGGGACAGGGGAGCGATAATGAGCAGTTCTTC
CDR3: CASRGQGSDNEQFF
size: NA
J: TRBJ2-1
V: TRBV2
D: TRBD1

DNA: TGTGCCAGCCGCTCGGGGGCCCATGGCTACACCTTC
CDR3: CASRSGAHGYTF
size: many
J: TRBJ1-2
V: TRBV12-3/TRBV12-4
D: NA

DNA: TGCAGTGCTAGCCCTACTGGGGGCTCCTACGAGCAGTACTTC
CDR3: CSASPTGGSYEQYF
size: many
J: TRBJ2-7
V: TRBV20-1
D: NA

DNA: TGCAGTGCTAGGTCCTACAGGCTAGCAGTTTCTAAGCAGTTCTTC
CDR3: CSARSYRLAVSKQFF
size: many
J: TRBJ2-1
V: TRBV20-1
D: NA

DNA: TGCGCCAGCAGCTTCGGCCAGGTCCAGGGGGGAGGGCCATACGAGCAGTTCTTC
CDR3: CASSFGQVQGGGPYEQFF
size: few
J: TRBJ2-1
V: TRBV5-1
D: NA

DNA: TGTGCCAGCAACCCCGGGAGTCCCTATGGCTACACCTTC
CDR3: CASNPGSPYGYTF
size: many
J: TRBJ1-2
V: TRBV28
D: NA

DNA: TGCAGTGCTAGAGTGGGACAGGGGGTGGGAGGTAACTATGGCTACACCTTC
CDR3: CSARVGQGVGGNYGYTF
size: few
J: TRBJ1-2
V: TRBV20-1
D: TRBD1